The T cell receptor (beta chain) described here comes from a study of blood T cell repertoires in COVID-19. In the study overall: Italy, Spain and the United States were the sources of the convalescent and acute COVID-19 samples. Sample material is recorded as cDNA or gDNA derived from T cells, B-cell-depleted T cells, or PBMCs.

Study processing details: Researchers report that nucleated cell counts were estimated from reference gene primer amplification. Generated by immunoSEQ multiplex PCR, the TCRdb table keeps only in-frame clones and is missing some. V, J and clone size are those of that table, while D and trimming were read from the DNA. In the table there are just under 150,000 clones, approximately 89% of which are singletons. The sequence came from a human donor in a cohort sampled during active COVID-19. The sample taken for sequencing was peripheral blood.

This chain's CDR3 is CAISGGDRGNTIYF. CDR3 sequence (DNA): TGTGCCATCAGTGGTGGAGACAGGGGAAACACCATATATTTT. The V gene is TRBV10-3, the J gene TRBJ1-3, with a tentative D call TRBD1 (6 bases). This CDR3 region has 14 residues. Trimming pared 4 bases from V and 4 bases from J, leaving 11 bases between. Germline V gives CDR1 ENHRY, CDR2 SYGVKD.